These 30 T cell receptor beta chains were all obtained from the same sample, sequenced in a study of regulatory T cells in long-lasting Graves disease. Specified time point: newly diagnosed GD, antithyroid drugs for less than 3 months. Isolated PBMC RNA provided the starting material for the TCR library. Arm-PCR of CDR3 regions and iRepertoire HTBI primers were used to build TCR beta libraries. TCRdb analysed the multiplex PCR reads with MiXCR anew, one entry per CDR3 protein. The table lists some 320,000 distinct CDR3 sequences, 15% to 20% of them singletons. The sequencing here drew on peripheral blood mononuclear cells (PBMCs), taken at new diagnosis, from a patient treated with antithyroid drugs. The receptors stem from a female donor with Graves disease.

This chain connects TRBV7-2 to TRBJ1-5; TRBD1 matches at 9 bases. This CDR3 region has 16 residues. CDR1 is SGHTA, CDR2 FQGNSA, per germline. V was pared by 1 base and J by 3 bases, with 4 bases of the junction left unmatched. CDR3 DNA sequence: TGTGCCAGCAGCTTAGTGGGACAGGGACTCAATCAGCCCCAGCATTTT. Its protein is CASSLVGQGLNQPQHF. Filled out from reference TRBV7-2 and TRBJ1-5, the complete variable domain reads GAGVSQSPSNKVTEKGKDVELRCDPISGHTALYWYRQSLGQGLEFLIYFQGNSAPDKSGLPSDRFSAERTGGSVSTLTIQRTQQEDSAVYLCASSLVGQGLNQPQHFGDGTRLSIL.

At least ten counts were recorded for this clonotype. The chain links TRBV28 to TRBJ2-7, with 11 bases aligning to TRBD2. The CDR3 totals 15 residues. Germline values: CDR1 MDHEN, CDR2 SYDVKM. Trimming at V came to 6 bases and at J to 3 bases, leaving 7 bases not matched to a gene. The CDR3 DNA reads as TGTGCCAGCAGCCACCTAGCGGGAGGAGGCTACGAGCAGTACTTC. It specifies CASSHLAGGGYEQYF.

This clonotype was counted ten times or more. V is TRBV7-2 and J is TRBJ2-1; D is undetermined. Per the germline V gene, CDR1 is SGHTA and CDR2 is FQGNSA. Trimming took 5 bases from V and 9 from J, leaving 11 bases between them. This CDR3 is built from 12 residues. The CDR3, as DNA: TGTGCCAGCAGCCGCTGGTTGGGTGAGCAGTTCTTC. It yields the protein CASSRWLGEQFF.

This rearrangement joins TRBV4-2 to TRBJ2-2; 14 bases map to TRBD2. This CDR3 contains 16 residues. Germline V gene data show CDR1 as LGHNA and CDR2 as YNFKEQ. The trim removed 4 bases at V and 7 bases at J, leaving 5 bases unmatched. CDR3 coding DNA: TGTGCCAGCAGCCGACTAGCGGGAGGGAGGGGCGGGGAGCTGTTTTTT. It specifies CASSRLAGGRGGELFF.

This clonotype was counted a single time. V is TRBV4-1 and J is TRBJ2-7, with D hard to call. V was trimmed by 0 bases and J by 4 bases, leaving 10 bases between them. This CDR3 is 14 amino acids long. Germline CDR1 and CDR2: MGHRA and YSYEKL. The CDR3 loop is CASSQDGRHYEQYF. CDR3 bases: TGCGCCAGCAGCCAAGATGGGCGGCATTACGAGCAGTACTTC.

This clonotype was detected a few times. The chain carries TRBV28 and TRBJ2-7; 7 positions match TRBD1. The V gene's germline CDR1 is MDHEN and CDR2 SYDVKM. The J segment lost 6 bases and the V segment lost 6 bases, leaving 11 bases of the junction unmatched. The CDR3 has 14 residues. The CDR3 spells CASSETGFAAEQYF. CDR3 nucleotide sequence: TGTGCCAGCAGCGAGACAGGGTTCGCTGCCGAGCAGTACTTC.

This clonotype was observed many times. The V and J genes are TRBV7-6 and TRBJ2-1, with D hard to call. Looked up from germline, CDR1 is SGHVS and CDR2 is FNYEAQ. The CDR3 covers 13 residues. The V gene lost 1 base and the J gene lost 10 bases, with 11 bases spanning the gap. CDR3 DNA sequence: TGTGCCAGCAGCTTAGGTAGGGTACAGGAGCAGTTCTTC. As protein: CASSLGRVQEQFF.

The chain is built from TRBV12-3 or TRBV12-4 and TRBJ1-5; D is uncertain. Deletions cut 11 bases from V and 0 bases from J, with 11 bases between. The CDR3 runs to 13 residues. CDR3 nucleotide sequence: TGTGCCGGCAAGGGAGATAGCAATCAGCCCCAGCATTTT. This encodes CAGKGDSNQPQHF.

This clonotype was counted ten times or more. The chain joins TRBV19 to TRBJ2-2; maybe TRBD2 (6 bases). Trimming cost V 3 bases and J 6 bases, with 14 bases left between them. The CDR3 length is 15 residues. Germline V CDR1 and CDR2: LNHDA, SQIVND (reference sequence). The CDR3 DNA follows: TGTGCCAGTAGTATCAGGGAGGAGGTGGCCGGGGAGCTGTTTTTT. Translation gives CASSIREEVAGELFF.

The rearrangement links TRBV28 to TRBJ2-7, with 8 bases lining up with TRBD2. V lost 2 bases, J lost 2 bases, and 5 bases stayed unmatched. CDR1 MDHEN and CDR2 SYDVKM come from the germline V gene. There are 15 residues in the CDR3. CDR3 region: CASSLGRGATYEQYF. In DNA, the CDR3 is TGTGCCAGCAGTTTAGGGCGGGGGGCTACCTACGAGCAGTACTTC. Full variable domain (rest looked up from reference TRBV28 and TRBJ2-7): DVKVTQSSRYLVKRTGEKVFLECVQDMDHENMFWYRQDPGLGLRLIYFSYDVKMKEKGDIPEGYSVSREKKERFSLILESASTNQTSMYLCASSLGRGATYEQYFGPGTRLTVT.

This clonotype was detected many times. The gene calls are TRBV10-3 and TRBJ2-1; TRBD1 matches 10 bases. The V and J ends lost 6 bases and 0 bases, in that order; junction bases with no gene match: 2. CDR3 length: 15 amino acids. Germline CDR1 and CDR2: ENHRY and SYGVKD. The CDR3 sequence is CAIRGQGNSYNEQFF. CDR3 nucleotides: TGTGCCATCAGGGGACAGGGGAACTCCTACAATGAGCAGTTCTTC.

This clonotype appeared many times. The chain is built from TRBV12-3 or TRBV12-4 and TRBJ1-1; no clear D. This CDR3 has 12 residues. V was trimmed by 3 bases and J by 6 bases, leaving 8 bases between them. This CDR3 reads CASSLMRAEAFF. The DNA of the CDR3 is TGTGCCAGCAGTTTGATGCGCGCTGAAGCTTTCTTT.

Points on this clonotype: It is likely a read error: a sequence one base away is far more abundant. Likely a read error: the CDR3 ends without its conserved phenylalanine or tryptophan. V gene TRBV19 combines with J gene TRBJ2-3; D not certain. The J call is in doubt because the DNA end fits TRBJ1-1 better. CDR3 length: 16 amino acids. CDR1 and CDR2 (germline): LNHDA, SQIVND (reference sequence). The CDR3 DNA sequence: TGTGCCAGTAGGGATGGAAATCAGGTGATGAACACTGAAGCTTTCCTT. Residues: CASRDGNQVMNTEAFL.

The chain is built from TRBV5-1 and TRBJ2-1; 7 nucleotides align to TRBD2. This CDR3 is built from 15 residues. Germline V gives CDR1 SGHRS, CDR2 YFSETQ. J gave up 3 bases and V 3 bases, and 6 bases lay outside the gene matches. The CDR3 DNA reads as TGCGCCAGCAGCTGGGCGGGGGTAGGCTACAATGAGCAGTTCTTC. Its protein is CASSWAGVGYNEQFF. The whole variable domain, filled in from reference TRBV5-1 and TRBJ2-1, reads KAGVTQTPRYLIKTRGQQVTLSCSPISGHRSVSWYQQTPGQGLQFLFEYFSETQRNKGNFPGRFSGRQFSNSRSEMNVSTLELGDSALYLCASSWAGVGYNEQFFGPGTRLTVL.

The table lists this clonotype with many counts. The CDR3 nucleotides are TGCAGTGCGTCCAGGGGGAGCCCATACGAGCAGTACTTC. Its translation: CSASRGSPYEQYF. V and J are TRBV20-1 and TRBJ2-7; 7 bases line up with TRBD1. This CDR3 is built from 13 residues. Trimming removed 6 bases from V and 4 bases from J; junction bases left unmatched: 9. Looked up from germline, CDR1 is DFQATT and CDR2 is SNEGSKA (reference sequence).

This clonotype was recorded at least ten times. The V call is TRBV11-2, the J call TRBJ2-5; maybe TRBD2 (6 bases). Germline loops: CDR1 SGHAT, CDR2 FQNNGV. V shed 5 bases and J shed 4 bases, with 20 bases lying between them. The CDR3 has 16 amino acids. CDR3 DNA: TGTGCCAGCAGCATCCCCCGAGGCGGGGCGGGAGAGACCCAGTACTTC. Encoded protein: CASSIPRGGAGETQYF.

This chain joins TRBV14 and TRBJ1-2, with a tentative D call TRBD1 (5 bases). V lost 0 bases and J lost 2, with 7 bases in between. The V gene's germline CDR1 is SGHDN and CDR2 FVKESK. The CDR3 totals 14 residues. The CDR3 bases are TGTGCCAGCAGCCAAGACAGGGCGAACTATGGCTACACCTTC. It codes for CASSQDRANYGYTF.

There are a few counts of this clonotype. A much larger clone is a single base away; this may be a read error. This chain links TRBV7-8 with TRBJ2-7; tentatively, D is TRBD1 (7 bases). Germline assignment: CDR1 SGHVS and CDR2 FQNEAQ. CDR3 length equals 15 residues. CDR3 nucleotide sequence: TGTGCCAGCAGCACCCAGGGGGGAACAACCTACGGGCAGTACTTC. Protein sequence: CASSTQGGTTYGQYF.

This clonotype was detected ten times or more. The gene calls are TRBV9 and TRBJ2-1; 9 nucleotides agree with TRBD1. After removal of 4 bases from V and 7 bases from J, the junction contained 12 bases not matched to a gene. This CDR3 contains 16 residues. Germline CDR1 SGDLS, CDR2 YYNGEE. Here the CDR3 reads CASSPTGTGSRNEQFF. DNA for the CDR3: TGTGCCAGCAGCCCAACTGGGACAGGGTCACGAAATGAGCAGTTCTTC.

This clonotype was seen ten or more times. The gene calls are TRBV2 and TRBJ1-1, with 8 bases aligning to TRBD1. Germline V gene lookup returns CDR1 SNHLY and CDR2 FYNNEI. With 7 bases clipped from V and 1 base from J, the junction kept 5 bases outside the gene matches. CDR3 length: 14 amino acids. DNA of the CDR3: TGTGCCAGCATCGCCGGGACAGGGAACACTGAAGCTTTCTTT. Its protein is CASIAGTGNTEAFF. Based on the CDR3 plus reference TRBV2 and TRBJ1-1, the full variable domain is EPEVTQTPSHQVTQMGQEVILRCVPISNHLYFYWYRQILGQKVEFLVSFYNNEISEKSEIFDDQFSVERPDGSNFTLKIRSTKLEDSAMYFCASIAGTGNTEAFFGQGTRLTVV.

The table lists this clonotype with many counts. The gene calls are TRBV12-3 or TRBV12-4 and TRBJ2-1, with D unclear. Between the trimmed V and J ends, which lost 7 bases and 8 bases, there was a span of 15 bases. There are 13 residues in the CDR3. In DNA, the CDR3 is TGTGCCAGCATTTCTAATTTTGGTTATGAGCAGTTCTTC. It encodes CASISNFGYEQFF.

There are many counts of this clonotype. V is TRBV24-1 and J is TRBJ2-3, with D perhaps matching TRBD1 (6 bases). CDR1 and CDR2 from the germline V gene are KGHDR and SFDVKD. This CDR3 has 16 amino acids. V lost 4 bases and J 1 base, leaving 14 bases between the germline ends. The CDR3 DNA follows: TGTGCCACCAGTGAACCGTCAGAGGGGGGCACAGATACGCAGTATTTT. This codes for CATSEPSEGGTDTQYF.

With respect to this clonotype: A clone one base away is much larger, so this may be a read error. The V and J genes are TRBV13 and TRBJ2-4; 7 bases match TRBD2. The CDR3 runs 13 residues. The V gene end was trimmed by 6 bases and the J gene end by 13 bases; junction bases not matched to a gene: 12. Germline loops: CDR1 PRHDT, CDR2 FYEKMQ (reference sequence). For the CDR3, the DNA is TGTGCCAGCAGTCCCATAGCGGGTTATGAGCAGTACTTC. This encodes CASSPIAGYEQYF. The whole variable domain, filled in from reference TRBV13 and TRBJ2-4, reads AAGVIQSPRHLIKEKRETATLKCYPIPRHDTVYWYQQGPGQDPQFLISFYEKMQSDKGSIPDRFSAQQFSDYHSELNMSSLELGDSALYFCASSPIAGYEQYFGAGTRLSVL.

This clonotype was observed at least ten times. V usage is TRBV20-1 and J usage is TRBJ1-6; D is perhaps TRBD1 (5 bases). The V end lost 0 bases, the J end lost 3 bases, and 18 bases lay between the germline ends. Germline V gives CDR1 DFQATT, CDR2 SNEGSKA (reference sequence). This CDR3 has 18 residues. CDR3 nucleotides: TGCAGTGCTAGAGATTTGGTCGAAGGGGTCCTCTATAATTCACCCCTCCACTTT. Translated, it gives CSARDLVEGVLYNSPLHF.

In its sample, this clonotype was seen a few times. This chain links TRBV19 with TRBJ2-1; D possibly corresponds to TRBD2 (5 bases). This CDR3 comprises 15 residues. V gave up 5 bases and J gave up 6 bases, with 17 bases separating them. Germline CDR1 LNHDA, CDR2 SQIVND (reference sequence). The CDR3 spells CASSVKAEYINEQFF. The CDR3 region has the DNA TGTGCCAGTAGTGTGAAAGCGGAGTACATCAATGAGCAGTTCTTC.

This clonotype was observed many times. Relative to the germline gene, one junction end is altered; a read error may explain this. DNA of the CDR3: TGCAGCGCTACCCTTGGATCCTACAATGAGCAGTTCTTC. This codes for CSATLGSYNEQFF. The chain uses TRBV20-1 and TRBJ2-1; D not resolved. The germline gives CDR1 DFQATT, CDR2 SNEGSKA (reference sequence). The CDR3 runs to 13 residues.

This clonotype was counted at least ten times. V is TRBV27 and J is TRBJ2-5, with 10 bases aligning to TRBD2. Losses at the gene ends were 2 bases for V and 4 bases for J; bases not matched to a gene: 10. Germline loops: CDR1 MNHEY, CDR2 SMNVEV (reference sequence). The CDR3 has 17 residues. CDR3 residues: CASSLNRAGGPGETQYF. For the CDR3, the DNA is TGTGCCAGCAGTTTAAATCGAGCGGGAGGGCCGGGAGAGACCCAGTACTTC.

The V call is TRBV29-1, the J call TRBJ2-7; D gene unclear. Germline-derived CDR1 and CDR2 are SQVTM and ANQGSEA. V was pared by 4 bases and J by 1 base, with 5 bases between. The CDR3 contains 11 residues. The CDR3, as DNA: TGCAGCGTTGTAGAGTCCTACGAGCAGTACTTC. It encodes CSVVESYEQYF.

The genes are TRBV6-1 and TRBJ1-5; D is unclear. CDR3 length equals 20 residues. V dropped 0 bases and J dropped 3 bases, with 24 bases sitting between them. The germline gives CDR1 MNHNS, CDR2 SASEGT. CDR3 loop: CASSEALPFGPGAPNQPQHF. For the CDR3, the DNA is TGTGCCAGCAGTGAAGCGCTTCCATTCGGCCCCGGTGCTCCCAATCAGCCCCAGCATTTT.

This clonotype occurred a few times. The chain uses TRBV6-1 and TRBJ2-7, with TRBD1 identical over 10 bases. Trimming cost V 6 bases and J 2 bases; bases outside gene matches: 7. Germline CDR1 is MNHNS and CDR2 is SASEGT. The CDR3 covers 15 residues. As DNA, the CDR3 is TGTGCCAGCAGATCATACGGGACAGGGGCCTACGAGCAGTACTTC. Protein: CASRSYGTGAYEQYF.